This TCR beta chain emerged from a study of blood T cells in healthy people across ages. The donors, aged roughly 6 to 95, were healthy Caucasians from Russia. In its sample, this clonotype was seen a few times. In germline, CDR1 is MNHEY, CDR2 SMNVEV (reference sequence). V dropped 8 bases and J dropped 5; count of bases not matched to a gene: 10. CDR3 size: 15 residues. Alongside a J-beta primer mix, a sample-barcoded 5' primer served in a second PCR lasting roughly 7 to 11 cycles. One entry per CDR3 protein results from TCRdb running MiXCR on the 5' RACE reads. Among about 1 million distinct CDR3 sequences listed, about 23% were seen once. The same sample was also used in a study of T cells of mothers and their children. This second report adds: During the second PCR, the M1S primer introduced sample barcodes along with 2-4 random nucleotides. Clones that were microchimeric and persistent were not detected among T cells.

The source material was blood. The chain carries TRBV27 and TRBJ2-5; 11 bases line up with TRBD2. This receptor was obtained from a girl aged 2-10 years in good health. The CDR3 coding sequence is TGTGCCAGCGCTACCTCGACTAGCGGGGAGGAGACCCAGTACTTC. This encodes CASATSTSGEETQYF.